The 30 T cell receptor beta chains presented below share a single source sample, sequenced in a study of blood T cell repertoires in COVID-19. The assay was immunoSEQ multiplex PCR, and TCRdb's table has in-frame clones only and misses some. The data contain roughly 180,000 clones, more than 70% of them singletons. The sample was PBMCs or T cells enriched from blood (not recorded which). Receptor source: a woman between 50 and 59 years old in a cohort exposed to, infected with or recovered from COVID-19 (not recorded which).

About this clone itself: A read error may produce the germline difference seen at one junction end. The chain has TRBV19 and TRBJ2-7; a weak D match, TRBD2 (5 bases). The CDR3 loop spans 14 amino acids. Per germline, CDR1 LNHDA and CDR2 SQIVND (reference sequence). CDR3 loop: CATKDQAGSFSAHF. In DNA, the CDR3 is TGTGCCACCAAGGATCAGGCGGGTAGTTTCTCGGCGCACTTC.

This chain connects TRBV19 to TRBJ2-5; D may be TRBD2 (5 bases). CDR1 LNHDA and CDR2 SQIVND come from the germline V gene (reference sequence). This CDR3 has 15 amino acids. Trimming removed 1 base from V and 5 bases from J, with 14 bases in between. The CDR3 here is CASSIGERGHETQYF. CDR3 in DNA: TGTGCCAGTAGTATAGGGGAGCGAGGGCACGAGACCCAGTACTTC. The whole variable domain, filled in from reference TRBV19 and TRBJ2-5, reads DGGITQSPKYLFRKEGQNVTLSCEQNLNHDAMYWYRQDPGQGLRLIYYSQIVNDFQKGDIAEGYSVSREKKESFPLTVTSAQKNPTAFYLCASSIGERGHETQYFGPGTRLLVL.

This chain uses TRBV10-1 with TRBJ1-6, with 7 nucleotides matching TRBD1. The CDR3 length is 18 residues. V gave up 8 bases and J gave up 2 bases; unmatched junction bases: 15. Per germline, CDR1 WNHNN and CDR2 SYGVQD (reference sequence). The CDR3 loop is CASDMGRQGGPYNSPLHF. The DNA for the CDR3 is TGCGCCAGCGATATGGGACGACAGGGTGGCCCCTATAATTCACCCCTCCACTTT.

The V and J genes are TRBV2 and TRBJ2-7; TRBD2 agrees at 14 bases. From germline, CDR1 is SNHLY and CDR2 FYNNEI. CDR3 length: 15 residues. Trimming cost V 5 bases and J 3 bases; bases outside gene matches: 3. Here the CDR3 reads CASSRLAGGGYEQYF. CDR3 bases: TGTGCCAGCAGTCGACTAGCGGGAGGGGGCTACGAGCAGTACTTC.

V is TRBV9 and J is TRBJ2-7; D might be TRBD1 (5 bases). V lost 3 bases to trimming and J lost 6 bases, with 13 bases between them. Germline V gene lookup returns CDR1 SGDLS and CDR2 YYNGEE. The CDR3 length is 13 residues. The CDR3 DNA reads TGTGCCAGCAGCGCCGACAGTCTGGGCGAGCAGTACTTC. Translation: CASSADSLGEQYF.

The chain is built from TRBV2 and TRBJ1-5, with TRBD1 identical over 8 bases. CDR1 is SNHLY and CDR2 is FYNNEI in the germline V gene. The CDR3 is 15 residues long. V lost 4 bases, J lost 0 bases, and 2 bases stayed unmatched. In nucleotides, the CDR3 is TGTGCCAGCAGTGGGACAGGGAATAGCAATCAGCCCCAGCATTTT. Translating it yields CASSGTGNSNQPQHF.

The CDR3 spells CASSLAGNDGYTF. In DNA, the CDR3 is TGTGCCAGCAGTTTGGCAGGGAACGATGGCTACACCTTC. The chain carries TRBV27 and TRBJ1-2; the D gene is possibly TRBD1 (5 bases). The CDR3 is 13 residues long. Germline V gene lookup returns CDR1 MNHEY and CDR2 SMNVEV (reference sequence). Trimming took off 3 bases at V and 6 bases at J, with 11 bases between the two ends.

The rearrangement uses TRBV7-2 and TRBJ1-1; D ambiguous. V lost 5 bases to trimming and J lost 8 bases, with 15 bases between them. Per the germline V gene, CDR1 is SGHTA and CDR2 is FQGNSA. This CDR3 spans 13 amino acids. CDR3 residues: CASSRVGGLEAFF. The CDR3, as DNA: TGTGCCAGCAGCCGCGTAGGAGGACTCGAAGCTTTCTTT.

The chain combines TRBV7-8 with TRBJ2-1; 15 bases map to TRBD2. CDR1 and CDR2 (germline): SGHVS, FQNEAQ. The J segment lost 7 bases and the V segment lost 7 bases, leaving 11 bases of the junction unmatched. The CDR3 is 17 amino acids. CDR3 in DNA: TGTGCCAGCACCGGACTAGCGGGAGGGAGTCGGCGGAATGAGCAGTTCTTC. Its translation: CASTGLAGGSRRNEQFF.

The CDR3 coding sequence is TGTGCCAGCAGTTACGGACAGGGGATATGGCCCCAGCATTTT. This sequence encodes CASSYGQGIWPQHF. The rearrangement uses TRBV27 and TRBJ1-5, with 9 bases lining up with TRBD1. The CDR3 extends over 14 amino acids. The germline gives CDR1 MNHEY, CDR2 SMNVEV (reference sequence). The trim removed 4 bases at V and 9 bases at J, leaving 7 bases unmatched.

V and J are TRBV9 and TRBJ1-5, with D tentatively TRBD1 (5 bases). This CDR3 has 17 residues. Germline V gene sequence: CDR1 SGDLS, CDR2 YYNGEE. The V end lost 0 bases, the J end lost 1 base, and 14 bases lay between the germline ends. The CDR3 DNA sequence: TGTGCCAGCAGCGTAGTTGGGGCCCCTCTAAGCAATCAGCCCCAGCATTTT. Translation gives CASSVVGAPLSNQPQHF.

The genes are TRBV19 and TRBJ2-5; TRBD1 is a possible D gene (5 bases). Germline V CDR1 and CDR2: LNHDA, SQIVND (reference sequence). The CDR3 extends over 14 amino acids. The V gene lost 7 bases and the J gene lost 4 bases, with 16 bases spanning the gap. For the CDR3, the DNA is TGTGCCAGTACCCCATGGGCAGGGTCAGAGACCCAGTACTTC. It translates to CASTPWAGSETQYF.

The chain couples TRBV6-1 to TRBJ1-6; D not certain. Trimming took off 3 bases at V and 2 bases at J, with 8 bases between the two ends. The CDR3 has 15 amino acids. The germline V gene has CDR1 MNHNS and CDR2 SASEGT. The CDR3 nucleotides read TGTGCCAGCAGTGAGTCCACTCCCTATAATTCACCCCTCCACTTT. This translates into CASSESTPYNSPLHF.

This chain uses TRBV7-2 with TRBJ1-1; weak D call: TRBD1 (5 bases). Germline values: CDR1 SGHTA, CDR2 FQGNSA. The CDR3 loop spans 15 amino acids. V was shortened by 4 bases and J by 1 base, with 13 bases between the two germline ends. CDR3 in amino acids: CASSSHGGGNTEAFF. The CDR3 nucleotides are TGTGCCAGCAGCTCCCACGGGGGGGGGAACACTGAAGCTTTCTTT.

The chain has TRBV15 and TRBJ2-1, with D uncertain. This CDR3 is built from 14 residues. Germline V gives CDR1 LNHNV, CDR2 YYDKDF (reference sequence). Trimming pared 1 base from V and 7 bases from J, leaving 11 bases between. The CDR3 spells CATSRGGSRNEQFF. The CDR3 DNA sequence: TGTGCCACCAGCAGAGGTGGTTCGAGGAATGAGCAGTTCTTC.

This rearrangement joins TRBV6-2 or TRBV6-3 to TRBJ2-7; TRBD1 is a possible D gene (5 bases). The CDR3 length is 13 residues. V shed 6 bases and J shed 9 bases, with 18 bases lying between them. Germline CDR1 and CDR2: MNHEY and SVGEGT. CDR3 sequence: CASSSDRVRGQYF. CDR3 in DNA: TGTGCCAGCAGCTCAGACAGAGTACGAGGGCAGTACTTC.

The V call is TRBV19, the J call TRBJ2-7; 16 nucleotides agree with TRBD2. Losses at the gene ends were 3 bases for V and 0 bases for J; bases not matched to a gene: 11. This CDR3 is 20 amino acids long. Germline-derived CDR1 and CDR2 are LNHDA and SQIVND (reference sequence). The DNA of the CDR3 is TGTGCCAGTAGTATCCCGGGACTAGCGGGAGGGCCCCGAAGCTCCTACGAGCAGTACTTC. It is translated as CASSIPGLAGGPRSSYEQYF.

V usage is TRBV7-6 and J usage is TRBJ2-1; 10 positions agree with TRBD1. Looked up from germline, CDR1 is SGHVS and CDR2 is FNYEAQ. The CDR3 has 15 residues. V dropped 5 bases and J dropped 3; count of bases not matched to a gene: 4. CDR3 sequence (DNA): TGTGCCAGCAGCGCACGGACAGGGGGCTACAATGAGCAGTTCTTC. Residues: CASSARTGGYNEQFF. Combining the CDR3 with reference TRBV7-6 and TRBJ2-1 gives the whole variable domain GAGVSQSPRYKVTKRGQDVALRCDPISGHVSLYWYRQALGQGPEFLTYFNYEAQQDKSGLPNDRFSAERPEGSISTLTIQRTEQRDSAMYRCASSARTGGYNEQFFGPGTRLTVL.

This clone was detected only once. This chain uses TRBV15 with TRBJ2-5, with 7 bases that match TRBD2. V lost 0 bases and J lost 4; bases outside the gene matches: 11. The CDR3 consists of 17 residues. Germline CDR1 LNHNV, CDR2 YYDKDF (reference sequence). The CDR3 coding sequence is TGTGCCACCAGCAGAGAGGTTGAGGGAGGGCCTATAGAGACCCAGTACTTC. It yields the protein CATSREVEGGPIETQYF.

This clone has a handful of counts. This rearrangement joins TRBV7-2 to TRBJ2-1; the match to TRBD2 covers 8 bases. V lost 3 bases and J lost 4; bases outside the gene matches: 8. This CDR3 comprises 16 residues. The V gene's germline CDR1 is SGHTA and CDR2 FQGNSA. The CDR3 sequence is CASSLSGGNSYNEQFF. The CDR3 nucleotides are TGTGCCAGCAGCTTGAGCGGGGGAAATTCTTACAATGAGCAGTTCTTC.

The CDR3 nucleotides are TGTGCCAGCAGTGAAGCCCCAGGGGCCTCCTACGAGCAGTACTTC. Protein sequence: CASSEAPGASYEQYF. V gene TRBV6-1 combines with J gene TRBJ2-7, with D possibly matching TRBD1 (6 bases). The germline V and J ends were trimmed by 0 bases and 0 bases, with 9 bases remaining between them. This CDR3 has 15 amino acids. Germline-derived CDR1 and CDR2 are MNHNS and SASEGT.

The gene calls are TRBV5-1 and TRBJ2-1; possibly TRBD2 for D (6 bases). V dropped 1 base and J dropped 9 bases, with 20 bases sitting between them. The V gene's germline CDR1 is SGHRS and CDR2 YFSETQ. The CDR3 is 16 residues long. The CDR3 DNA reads TGCGCCAGCAGCTTGAGGGCGGGAACCATGACGTTTGAGCAGTTCTTC. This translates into CASSLRAGTMTFEQFF.

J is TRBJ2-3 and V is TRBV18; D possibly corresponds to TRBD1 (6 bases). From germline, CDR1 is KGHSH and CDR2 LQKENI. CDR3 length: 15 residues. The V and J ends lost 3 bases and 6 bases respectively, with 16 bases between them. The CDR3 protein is CASSPGTPGLDTQYF. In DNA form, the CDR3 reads TGTGCCAGCTCACCCGGGACACCGGGCTTGGATACGCAGTATTTT.

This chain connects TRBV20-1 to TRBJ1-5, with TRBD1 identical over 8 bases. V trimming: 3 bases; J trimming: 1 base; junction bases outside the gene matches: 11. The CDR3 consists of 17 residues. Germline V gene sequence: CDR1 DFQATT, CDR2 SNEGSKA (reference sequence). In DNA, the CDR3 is TGCAGTGCTAGTGGTGGACAGGGTCAGCGGAGCAATCAGCCCCAGCATTTT. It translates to CSASGGQGQRSNQPQHF.

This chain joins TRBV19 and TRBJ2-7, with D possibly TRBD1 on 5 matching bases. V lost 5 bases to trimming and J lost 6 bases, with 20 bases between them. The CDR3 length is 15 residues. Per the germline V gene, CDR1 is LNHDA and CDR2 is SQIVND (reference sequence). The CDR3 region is CASSASGFGLVEQYF. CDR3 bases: TGTGCCAGTAGTGCCTCAGGGTTTGGTCTGGTCGAGCAGTACTTC.

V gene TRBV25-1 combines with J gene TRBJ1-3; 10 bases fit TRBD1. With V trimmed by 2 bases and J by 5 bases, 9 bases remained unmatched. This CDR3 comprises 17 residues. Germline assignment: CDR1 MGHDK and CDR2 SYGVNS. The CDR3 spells CASSEGRDRGGRNTIYF. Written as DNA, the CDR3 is TGTGCCAGCAGTGAAGGGAGGGACAGGGGAGGGAGAAACACCATATATTTT.

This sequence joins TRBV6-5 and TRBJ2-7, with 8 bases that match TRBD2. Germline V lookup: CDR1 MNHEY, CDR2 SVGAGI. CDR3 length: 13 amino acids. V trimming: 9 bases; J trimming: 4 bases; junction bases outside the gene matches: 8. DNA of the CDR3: TGTGCCAGAATTCGACTAGCGCTATACGAGCAGTACTTC. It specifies CARIRLALYEQYF.

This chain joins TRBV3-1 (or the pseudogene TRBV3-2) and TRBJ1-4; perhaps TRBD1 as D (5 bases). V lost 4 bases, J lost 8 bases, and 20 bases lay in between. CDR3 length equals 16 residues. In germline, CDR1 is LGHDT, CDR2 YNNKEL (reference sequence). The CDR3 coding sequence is TGTGCCAGCAGCCTCCCCCGCGGGAGGGGCTTGGAAAAACTGTTTTTT. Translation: CASSLPRGRGLEKLFF.

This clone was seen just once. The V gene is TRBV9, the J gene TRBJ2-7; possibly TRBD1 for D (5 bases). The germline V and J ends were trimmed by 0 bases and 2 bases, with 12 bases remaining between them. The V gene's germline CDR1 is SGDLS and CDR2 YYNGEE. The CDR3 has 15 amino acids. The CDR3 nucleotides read TGTGCCAGCAGCGTAGAGGGGTCCTCAGCCTACGAGCAGTACTTC. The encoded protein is CASSVEGSSAYEQYF.

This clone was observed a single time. In nucleotides, the CDR3 is TGTGCCAGCAGCAAAAGGGAGGCGAGCAATCAGCCCCAGCATTTT. Its protein is CASSKREASNQPQHF. The chain uses TRBV6-2 or TRBV6-3 and TRBJ1-5; D is unresolved. CDR1 is MNHEY and CDR2 is SVGEGT in the germline V gene. V was clipped by 6 bases and J by 1 base, with 13 bases between them. CDR3 size: 15 residues.